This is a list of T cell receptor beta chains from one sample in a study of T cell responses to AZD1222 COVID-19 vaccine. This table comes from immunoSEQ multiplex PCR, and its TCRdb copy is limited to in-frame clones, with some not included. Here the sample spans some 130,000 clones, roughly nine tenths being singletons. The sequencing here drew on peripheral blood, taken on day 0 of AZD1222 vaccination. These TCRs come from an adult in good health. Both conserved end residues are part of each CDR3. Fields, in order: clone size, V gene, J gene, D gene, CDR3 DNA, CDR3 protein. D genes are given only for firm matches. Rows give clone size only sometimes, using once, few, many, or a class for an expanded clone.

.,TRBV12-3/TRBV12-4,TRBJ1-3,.,TGTGCCAGCAGAGGGGGCTCTGGAAACACCATATATTTT,CASRGGSGNTIYF
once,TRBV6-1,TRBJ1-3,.,TGTGCCAGCAGTGAAAACGGGTTTTTGGACACCATATATTTT,CASSENGFLDTIYF
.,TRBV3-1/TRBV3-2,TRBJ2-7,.,TGTGCCAGCAGCCCCGTCAGTGTCGGCTACGAGCAGTACTTC,CASSPVSVGYEQYF
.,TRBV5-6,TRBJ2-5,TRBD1,TGTGCCAGCAGCTTGGGGGACAGCCAAGAGACCCAGTACTTC,CASSLGDSQETQYF
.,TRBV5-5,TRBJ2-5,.,TGTGCCAGCAGCTTGGGGATTCGGGGGATCTCCCAAGAGACCCAGTACTTC,CASSLGIRGISQETQYF
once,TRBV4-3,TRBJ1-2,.,TGCGCCAGCAGCCAAGCCGCAGGGACCCTACTCTATGGCTACACCTTC,CASSQAAGTLLYGYTF
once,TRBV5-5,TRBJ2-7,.,TGTGCCAGCAGCTTGCCGACGGACATTTACGAGCAGTACTTC,CASSLPTDIYEQYF
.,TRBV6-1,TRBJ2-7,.,TGTGCCAGCAGTGACCGCTTGGTGTACGAGCAGTACTTC,CASSDRLVYEQYF
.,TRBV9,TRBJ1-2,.,TGTGCCAGCAGCGGCCTAGTTACGTATGGCTACACCTTC,CASSGLVTYGYTF
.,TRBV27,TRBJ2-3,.,TGTGCCAGCAGTTTATCGGGACAACCCACAGATACGCAGTATTTT,CASSLSGQPTDTQYF
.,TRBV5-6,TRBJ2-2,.,TGTGCCAGCAGCTTTTTTGCGATTAACACCGGGGAGCTGTTTTTT,CASSFFAINTGELFF
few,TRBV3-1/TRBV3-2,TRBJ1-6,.,TGTGCCAGCAGCTTCGGCGGATATAATTCACCCCTCCACTTT,CASSFGGYNSPLHF
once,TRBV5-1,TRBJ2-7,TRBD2,TGCGCCAGCAGCCGGATTCCGATAGCGGGAGGCGCCTACGAGCAGTACTTC,CASSRIPIAGGAYEQYF
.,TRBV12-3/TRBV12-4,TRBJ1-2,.,TGTGCCAGCAGCCACAGGGTTCGTGGCTACACCTTC,CASSHRVRGYTF
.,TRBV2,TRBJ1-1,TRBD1,TGTGCCAGCAGCGACAGGGGCGCCACTGAAGCTTTCTTT,CASSDRGATEAFF
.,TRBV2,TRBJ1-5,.,TGTGCCAGCAGTGACAGGGTTGGCAATCAGCCCCAGCATTTT,CASSDRVGNQPQHF
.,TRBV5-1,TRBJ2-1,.,TGCGCCAGCAGCTTCGGAGATGCGCTTGAGAAGTTCTTC,CASSFGDALEKFF
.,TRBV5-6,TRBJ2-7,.,TGTGCCAGCAGCTTCTCTAGGGCCCCCTACGAGCAGTACTTC,CASSFSRAPYEQYF
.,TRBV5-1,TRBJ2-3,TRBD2,TGCGCCAGCAGCTTGAAGTCGAGCGGGAGTACGGATACGCAGTATTTT,CASSLKSSGSTDTQYF
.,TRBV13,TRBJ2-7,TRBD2,TGTGCCAGCAGGTTCACTAGCGGGAGTTTCGAGCAGTACTTC,CASRFTSGSFEQYF
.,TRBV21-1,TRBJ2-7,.,TGTGTCGAGGTGTTTCTCTACGAGCAGTACTTC,CVEVFLYEQYF
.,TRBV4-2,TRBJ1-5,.,TGTGCCAGCAGCCAGGGTCTCAATCAGCCCCAGCATTTT,CASSQGLNQPQHF
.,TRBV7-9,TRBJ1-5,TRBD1,TGTGCCAGCAGCTTAGGGACAGGGGTCAATCAGCCCCAGCATTTT,CASSLGTGVNQPQHF
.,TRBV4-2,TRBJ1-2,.,TGTGCCAGCAGCCAGAACCTGGATCAGGGACTTTACTATGGCTACACCTTC,CASSQNLDQGLYYGYTF
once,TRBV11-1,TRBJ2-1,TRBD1,TGTGCCAGCAGCCAGGGACAGGGCGTTGAGCAGTTCTTC,CASSQGQGVEQFF
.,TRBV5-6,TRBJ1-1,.,TGTGCCAGCAGCCCGGAACCCGACAGTCTTGAAGCTTTCTTT,CASSPEPDSLEAFF
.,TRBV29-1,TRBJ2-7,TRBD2,TGCAGCGGAAGGGGACTAGCGGACTCCTACGAGCAGTACTTC,CSGRGLADSYEQYF
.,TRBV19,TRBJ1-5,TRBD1,TGTGCCAGTAGTTACGAGGGGGCCCGCGGGGACGGGCCCCAGCATTTT,CASSYEGARGDGPQHF
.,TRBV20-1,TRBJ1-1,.,TGCAGTGTGCGGATGAACACTGAAGCTTTCTTT,CSVRMNTEAFF
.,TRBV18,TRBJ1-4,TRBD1,TGTGCCAGCTCATCCCGGACAGGGGGGAATGAAAAACTGTTTTTT,CASSSRTGGNEKLFF
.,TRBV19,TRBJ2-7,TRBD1,TGTGCCAGTAGTACTCTCGACAGGGTCGGCACCGAGCAGTACTTC,CASSTLDRVGTEQYF
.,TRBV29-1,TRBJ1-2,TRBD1,TGCAGCACCTCCTCCGGGACAGAGCGTTATGGCTACACCTTC,CSTSSGTERYGYTF
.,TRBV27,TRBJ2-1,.,TGTGCCAGCAGCCCGCTTCGCGGGCCTACCTACAATGAGCAGTTCTTC,CASSPLRGPTYNEQFF
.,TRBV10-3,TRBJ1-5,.,TGTGCCATCAGTGAGTCGGAGGGTTATGGTCAGCCCCAGCATTTT,CAISESEGYGQPQHF
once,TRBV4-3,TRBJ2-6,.,TGCGCCAGCAGCCAAGATTCCGGGGGAGGGGCCAACGTCCTGACTTTC,CASSQDSGGGANVLTF
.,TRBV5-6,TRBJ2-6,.,TGTGCCAGCAGCTGGAGGGTGGACTTATCTGGGGCCAACGTCCTGACTTTC,CASSWRVDLSGANVLTF
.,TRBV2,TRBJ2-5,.,TGTGCCAGCAGTCGGGACCATGATGGAGAGACCCAGTACTTC,CASSRDHDGETQYF
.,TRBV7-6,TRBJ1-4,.,TGTGCCAGCAGCCCCGCCGGGGGCAATACCAATGAAAAACTGTTTTTT,CASSPAGGNTNEKLFF
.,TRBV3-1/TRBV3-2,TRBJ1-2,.,TGTGCCAGCAGCCAAGATACCTACTGGGGAGCTGGCTACACCTTC,CASSQDTYWGAGYTF
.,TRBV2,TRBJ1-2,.,TGTGCCAGCCCGTCCCTGTCGAGATATGGCTACACCTTC,CASPSLSRYGYTF